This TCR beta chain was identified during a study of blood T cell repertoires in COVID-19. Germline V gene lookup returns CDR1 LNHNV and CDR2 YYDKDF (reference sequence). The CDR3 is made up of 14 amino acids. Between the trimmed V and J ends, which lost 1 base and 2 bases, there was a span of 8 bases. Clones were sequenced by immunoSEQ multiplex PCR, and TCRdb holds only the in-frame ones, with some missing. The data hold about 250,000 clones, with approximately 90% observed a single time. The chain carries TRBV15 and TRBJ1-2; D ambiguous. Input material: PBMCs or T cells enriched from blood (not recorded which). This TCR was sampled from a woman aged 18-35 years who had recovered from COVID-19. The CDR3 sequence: CATSRVGSNYGYTF. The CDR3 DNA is TGTGCCACCAGCAGAGTAGGGAGCAACTATGGCTACACCTTC.